This T cell receptor (beta chain) emerged from a study of neurological immune-mediated disorders. The germline CDR1 and CDR2 sequences are SGHAT and FQNNGV. V was clipped by 3 bases and J by 4 bases, with 19 bases between them. The CDR3 length is 16 residues. There are many counts of this clonotype. TCRdb passed the 5' RACE reads through MiXCR, listing each CDR3 protein once. The table has under 45,000 distinct CDR3 sequences, 3.5% to 4% seen once. The chain carries TRBV11-2 and TRBJ2-7; no clear D gene. The sample consisted of PBMCs. The TCR comes from a man aged 25 to 40 with multiple sclerosis. The CDR3 protein is CASSLSPAQDQYEQYF. In nucleotides, the CDR3 is TGTGCCAGCAGCTTGTCCCCCGCGCAGGACCAATACGAGCAGTACTTC.